The 15 T cell receptor beta chains in this list originate from one sample, sequenced in a study of blood T cell repertoires in COVID-19. The method was immunoSEQ multiplex PCR; TCRdb's version includes in-frame clones alone and lacks a portion of them. The sample has approximately 63,000 clones, around 91% seen once; the top ten hold 15% to 20%. The sample comprised peripheral blood. The origin of the receptors is a woman aged 60-75 years with COVID-19, enrolled during active disease.

The genes are TRBV11-3 and TRBJ1-5, with D tentatively TRBD1 (6 bases). This CDR3 has 13 amino acids. Germline values: CDR1 SGHNT, CDR2 YENEEA. V was pared by 5 bases and J by 7 bases, with 12 bases between. The CDR3 nucleotides are TGTGCCAGCAGCCGAGGGGGGGGCCAGCCCCAGCATTTT. Translating it yields CASSRGGGQPQHF.

The chain has TRBV27 and TRBJ1-3; 10 bases line up with TRBD1. CDR1 is MNHEY, CDR2 SMNVEV, per germline (reference sequence). CDR3 size: 16 residues. The V gene end was trimmed by 5 bases and the J gene end by 0 bases; junction bases not matched to a gene: 4. CDR3 sequence: CASSTRDRGSGNTIYF. The CDR3 bases are TGTGCCAGCAGTACACGGGACAGGGGCTCTGGAAACACCATATATTTT.

The rearrangement joins TRBV28 to TRBJ1-5; 8 bases agree with TRBD1. Losses at the gene ends were 5 bases for V and 0 bases for J; bases not matched to a gene: 9. Per germline, CDR1 MDHEN and CDR2 SYDVKM. The CDR3 totals 17 residues. CDR3 sequence (DNA): TGTGCCAGCAGTCTCCAACAGGGGGTAAATAGCAATCAGCCCCAGCATTTT. Residues: CASSLQQGVNSNQPQHF.

The J gene is TRBJ1-2, the V gene TRBV7-9; D is ambiguous. The CDR3 spans 16 residues. Germline V gene sequence: CDR1 SEHNR, CDR2 FQNEAQ (reference sequence). V was shortened by 1 base and J by 0 bases, with 12 bases between the two germline ends. This chain's CDR3 is CASSLEAGFTNYGYTF. CDR3 nucleotides: TGTGCCAGCAGCTTAGAAGCGGGCTTTACTAACTATGGCTACACCTTC.

The rearrangement uses TRBV21-1 and TRBJ1-5; TRBD1 is the table's D call, not checked against the DNA. TRBV21-1 is flagged as a pseudogene. The CDR3 sequence is 17 residues long. The CDR3 is CASSNWDRLGVDQPQHF. DNA for the CDR3: TGTGCCAGCAGCAACTGGGACAGGCTAGGGGTGGATCAGCCCCAGCATTTT.

The chain is built from TRBV5-1 and TRBJ2-5; 7 bases agree with TRBD2. V trimming: 4 bases; J trimming: 5 bases; junction bases outside the gene matches: 8. Germline-derived CDR1 and CDR2 are SGHRS and YFSETQ. This CDR3 contains 14 residues. This chain's CDR3 is CASSPGGVWETQYF. Written as DNA, the CDR3 is TGCGCCAGCAGCCCTGGGGGGGTATGGGAGACCCAGTACTTC. Combining the CDR3 with reference TRBV5-1 and TRBJ2-5 gives the whole variable domain KAGVTQTPRYLIKTRGQQVTLSCSPISGHRSVSWYQQTPGQGLQFLFEYFSETQRNKGNFPGRFSGRQFSNSRSEMNVSTLELGDSALYLCASSPGGVWETQYFGPGTRLLVL.

The chain combines TRBV5-1 with TRBJ2-5; 12 bases match TRBD2. V was pared by 4 bases and J by 5 bases, with 9 bases of the junction left unmatched. Germline V gene data show CDR1 as SGHRS and CDR2 as YFSETQ. CDR3 length: 16 residues. The CDR3 nucleotides are TGCGCCAGCAGCCCCCGACTAGCGGGAGTCTGGGAGACCCAGTACTTC. Encoded protein: CASSPRLAGVWETQYF.

This chain links TRBV30 with TRBJ1-6; D remains unclear. The CDR3 has 14 residues. The V gene's germline CDR1 is GTSNPN and CDR2 SVGIG (reference sequence). Trimming shortened V by 3 bases and J by 9 bases, and 15 bases separated the two germline ends. The CDR3 region has the DNA TGTGCCTGGAGCCGAAATACCAGAGGTTCACCCCTCCACTTT. Translating it yields CAWSRNTRGSPLHF.

The chain carries TRBV7-6 and TRBJ2-2, with 12 bases matching TRBD2. V shed 4 bases, J shed 1 base, and the junction held 1 base outside the gene matches. Germline lookup yields CDR1 SGHVS and CDR2 FNYEAQ. The CDR3 loop spans 16 amino acids. The chain's CDR3 is CASSSSGRGNTGELFF. The CDR3 region has the DNA TGTGCCAGCAGCTCTAGCGGGAGGGGGAACACCGGGGAGCTGTTTTTT.

The chain has TRBV28 and TRBJ1-1, with 10 nucleotides matching TRBD1. The germline V gene has CDR1 MDHEN and CDR2 SYDVKM. J lost 4 bases, V lost 7 bases, and 9 bases had no gene match. The CDR3 is made up of 15 amino acids. The CDR3 DNA follows: TGTGCCAGCATCCGTCGGACAGGGGGAGTCACTGAAGCTTTCTTT. Protein: CASIRRTGGVTEAFF.

The rearrangement links TRBV6-6 to TRBJ1-3; possibly TRBD1 for D (5 bases). This CDR3 contains 12 residues. Trimming pared 2 bases from V and 8 bases from J, leaving 7 bases between. Looked up from germline, CDR1 is MNHNY and CDR2 is SVGAGI (reference sequence). The CDR3 loop is CASSYRGDTIYF. CDR3 coding DNA: TGTGCCAGCAGTTACCGGGGGGACACCATATATTTT.

The rearrangement joins TRBV7-2 to TRBJ1-6, with TRBD1 matching over 9 bases. This CDR3 region has 15 residues. The J segment lost 6 bases and the V segment lost 5 bases, leaving 5 bases of the junction unmatched. The germline gives CDR1 SGHTA, CDR2 FQGNSA. CDR3 sequence reads: CASSMGQGGNSPLHF. The DNA of the CDR3 is TGTGCCAGCAGCATGGGACAGGGAGGTAATTCACCCCTCCACTTT.

V is TRBV10-1 and J is TRBJ1-4; unclear D gene. Germline V CDR1 and CDR2: WNHNN, SYGVQD (reference sequence). The CDR3 length is 13 residues. V was trimmed by 3 bases and J by 6 bases, leaving 8 bases between them. The CDR3 spells CASSERGDEKLFF. CDR3 bases: TGCGCCAGCAGTGAACGGGGAGATGAAAAACTGTTTTTT.

This clone was observed a handful of times. The V gene is TRBV6-2 or TRBV6-3, the J gene TRBJ1-1; TRBD1 aligns across 12 bases. Germline V lookup: CDR1 MNHEY, CDR2 SVGEGT. The CDR3 sequence is 14 residues long. J lost 10 bases, V lost 3 bases, and 6 bases had no gene match. The CDR3: CASSYGTGGLGAFF. CDR3 in DNA: TGTGCCAGCAGTTATGGGACAGGGGGCCTGGGAGCTTTCTTT.

The rearrangement joins TRBV12-3 or TRBV12-4 to TRBJ1-5; 7 bases line up with TRBD1. The CDR3 has 13 residues. The J segment lost 3 bases and the V segment lost 6 bases, leaving 2 bases of the junction unmatched. CDR3 nucleotides: TGTGCCAGCAGGGGGACAGTCAATCAGCCCCAGCATTTT. Its translation is CASRGTVNQPQHF.